This TCR beta chain was sequenced during a study of T cells in Graves' hyperthyroidism and ophthalmopathy. Study at large: Peripheral blood collection took place at initial diagnosis, before any treatment.

The CDR3 totals 14 residues. Germline-derived CDR1 and CDR2 are LNHDA and SQIVND (reference sequence). The junction had 3 bases not matched to a gene; V was cut back by 3 bases and J by 7 bases. The CDR3 regions of TCR beta were amplified from RNA transcripts. Initially, a first-round RT-PCR of the TCR CDR3 employed the HTBI primer set. TCRdb processed the multiplex PCR reads anew with MiXCR; each CDR3 protein has one entry. The data contain around 430,000 distinct CDR3 sequences, under 15% of them singletons. General observations from the study: Most thyroid clonotypes expanded above 0.001 were also detected in blood. Ophthalmopathy onset followed model prediction by a median around six months.

Those patients with uncontrolled infection, other autoimmune disease, pregnancy or lactation were excluded. In this sample, this clonotype turned up a few times. Its target is not known. Material: blood. The chain links TRBV19 to TRBJ1-5; 10 nucleotides agree with TRBD1. This sequence originates from a woman in her twenties or thirties with Graves' hyperthyroidism. The CDR3: CASSIEDRGQPQHF. In DNA form, the CDR3 reads TGTGCCAGTAGTATCGAGGACAGGGGGCAGCCCCAGCATTTT.